The TCR beta chain described here comes from a study of breast tumors, draining lymph nodes, adjacent tissues. Study-level results: The data were judged consistent with most tumor T cells coming from lymph node and expanding in tumor. Tumor repertoires ranked between lymph nodes and nontumor tissue in diversity, with V and J gene preferences. Tumor T cell lymph node origin was a supported hypothesis, not proven.

One entry per CDR3 protein results from TCRdb running MiXCR on the multiplex PCR reads. The sample consists of some 52,000 distinct CDR3 sequences, roughly 40% of them appearing once. This clonotype was seen many times. Its antigen is currently unknown. The clonotype was recovered from a female donor with breast cancer. Some clones in this sample may be carry-over from other donors' samples. Sequencing used breast tumor tissue.

The CDR3 nucleotides are TGTGCCAGCACCCCACCGGGACAGGGGTCTGAAAAACTGTTTTTT. It yields the protein CASTPPGQGSEKLFF. J is TRBJ1-4 and V is TRBV7-9, with 10 bases aligning to TRBD1. The CDR3 is 15 amino acids. Trimming removed 7 bases from V and 7 bases from J; junction bases left unmatched: 9. CDR1 and CDR2 from the germline V gene are SEHNR and FQNEAQ (reference sequence). The full variable domain, completed using reference TRBV7-9 and TRBJ1-4, is DTGVSQNPRHKITKRGQNVTFRCDPISEHNRLYWYRQTLGQGPEFLTYFQNEAQLEKSRLLSDRFSAERPKGSFSTLEIQRTEQGDSAMYLCASTPPGQGSEKLFFGSGTQLSVL.